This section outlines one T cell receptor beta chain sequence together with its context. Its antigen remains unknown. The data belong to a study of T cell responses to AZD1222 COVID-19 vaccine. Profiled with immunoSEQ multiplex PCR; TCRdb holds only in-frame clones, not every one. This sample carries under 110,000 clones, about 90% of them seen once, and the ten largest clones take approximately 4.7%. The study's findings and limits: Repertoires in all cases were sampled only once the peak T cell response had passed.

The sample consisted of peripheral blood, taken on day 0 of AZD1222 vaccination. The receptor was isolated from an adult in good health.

The CDR3 DNA follows: TGTGCCAGCAGCTTGTCGTCCCCCACCTTGACACCCCTCCACTTT. It translates to CASSLSSPTLTPLHF. The chain recombines TRBV5-6 with TRBJ1-6; D gene uncertain. The CDR3 totals 15 residues. Deletions cut 1 base from V and 11 bases from J, with 16 bases between. Germline V gene data show CDR1 as SGHDT and CDR2 as YYEEEE.